This TCR beta chain was documented in a study of T cells and Merkel cell carcinoma outcomes. Overall study results and limits: Reportedly, T-cell repertoire with density predicts Merkel cell carcinoma outcomes.

For this clone: What it binds is not known.

Data came from immunoSEQ multiplex PCR; TCRdb stores just in-frame clones and leaves some out. The sample lists 2,000 or so clones, approximately 91% occurring once. The germline CDR1 and CDR2 sequences are MNHEY and SVGAGI. The CDR3 covers 15 residues. After removal of 7 bases from V and 5 bases from J, the junction contained 10 bases not matched to a gene. Sequenced material: tumor tissue from Merkel cell carcinoma. The origin of this receptor is a human donor with Merkel cell carcinoma. This chain joins TRBV6-5 and TRBJ2-2, with TRBD2 matching over 7 bases. This chain's CDR3 is CASTQRGGRTGELFF. CDR3 nucleotide sequence: TGTGCCAGCACCCAACGGGGAGGGAGAACCGGGGAGCTGTTTTTT.